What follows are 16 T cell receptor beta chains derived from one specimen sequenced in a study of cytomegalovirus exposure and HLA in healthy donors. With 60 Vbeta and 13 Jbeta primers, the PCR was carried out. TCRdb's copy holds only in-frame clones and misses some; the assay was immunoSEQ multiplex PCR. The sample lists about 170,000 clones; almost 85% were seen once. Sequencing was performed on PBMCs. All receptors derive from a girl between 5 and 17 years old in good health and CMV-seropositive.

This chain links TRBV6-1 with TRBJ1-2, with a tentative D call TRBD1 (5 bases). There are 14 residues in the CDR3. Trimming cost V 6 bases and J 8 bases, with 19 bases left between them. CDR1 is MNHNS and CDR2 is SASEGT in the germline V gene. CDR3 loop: CASRPLGGSTGYTF. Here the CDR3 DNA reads TGTGCCAGCAGGCCTCTCGGGGGTTCAACGGGCTACACCTTC.

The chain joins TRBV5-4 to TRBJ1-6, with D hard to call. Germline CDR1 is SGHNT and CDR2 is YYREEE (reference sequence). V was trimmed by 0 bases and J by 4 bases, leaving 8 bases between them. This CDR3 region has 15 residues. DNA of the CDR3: TGTGCCAGCAGCTTGGCACTCGCTTATAATTCACCCCTCCACTTT. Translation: CASSLALAYNSPLHF.

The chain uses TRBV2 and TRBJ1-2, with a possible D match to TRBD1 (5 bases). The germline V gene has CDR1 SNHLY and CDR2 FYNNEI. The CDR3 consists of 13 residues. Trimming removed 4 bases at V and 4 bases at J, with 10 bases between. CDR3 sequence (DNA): TGTGCCAGCAGTGGGGGGGATGGCTATGGCTACACCTTC. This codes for CASSGGDGYGYTF. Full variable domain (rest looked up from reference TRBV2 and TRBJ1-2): EPEVTQTPSHQVTQMGQEVILRCVPISNHLYFYWYRQILGQKVEFLVSFYNNEISEKSEIFDDQFSVERPDGSNFTLKIRSTKLEDSAMYFCASSGGDGYGYTFGSGTRLTVV.

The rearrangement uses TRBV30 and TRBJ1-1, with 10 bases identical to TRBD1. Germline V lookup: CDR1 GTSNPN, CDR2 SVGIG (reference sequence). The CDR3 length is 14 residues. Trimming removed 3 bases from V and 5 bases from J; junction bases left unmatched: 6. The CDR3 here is CAWSRDRGGTEAFF. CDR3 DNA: TGTGCCTGGAGCCGGGACAGGGGTGGGACTGAAGCTTTCTTT.

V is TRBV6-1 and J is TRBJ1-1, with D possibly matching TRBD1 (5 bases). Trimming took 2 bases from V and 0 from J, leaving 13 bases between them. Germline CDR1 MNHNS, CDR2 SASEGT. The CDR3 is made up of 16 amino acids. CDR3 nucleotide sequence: TGTGCCAGCAGTGAATATGCAGGGTACATGAACACTGAAGCTTTCTTT. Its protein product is CASSEYAGYMNTEAFF.

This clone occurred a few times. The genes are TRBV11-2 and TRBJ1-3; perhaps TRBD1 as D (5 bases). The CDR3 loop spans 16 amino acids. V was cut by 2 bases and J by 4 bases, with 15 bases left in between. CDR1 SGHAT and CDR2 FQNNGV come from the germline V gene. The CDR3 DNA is TGTGCCAGCAGCTTAAGTACAGGCTCGAGCGGAAACACCATATATTTT. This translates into CASSLSTGSSGNTIYF.

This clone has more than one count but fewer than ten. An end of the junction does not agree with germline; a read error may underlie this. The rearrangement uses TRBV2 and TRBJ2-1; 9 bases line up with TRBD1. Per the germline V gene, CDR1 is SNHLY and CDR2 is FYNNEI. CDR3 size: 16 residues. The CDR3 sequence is CASSEAPGTGSNEQFF. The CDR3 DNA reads TGTGCCAGCAGCGAAGCCCCCGGGACAGGGAGCAATGAGCAGTTCTTC.

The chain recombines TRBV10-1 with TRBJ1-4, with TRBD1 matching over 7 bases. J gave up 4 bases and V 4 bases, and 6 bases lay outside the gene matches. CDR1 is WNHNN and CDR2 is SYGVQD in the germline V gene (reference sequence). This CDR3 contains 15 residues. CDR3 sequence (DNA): TGCGCCAGCAGTGCCCGGGACAGACTTAATGAAAAACTGTTTTTT. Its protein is CASSARDRLNEKLFF.

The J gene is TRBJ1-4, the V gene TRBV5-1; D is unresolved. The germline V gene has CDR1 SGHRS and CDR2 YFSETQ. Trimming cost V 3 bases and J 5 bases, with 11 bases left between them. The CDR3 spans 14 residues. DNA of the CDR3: TGCGCCAGCAGCTGGGCAGCTGCGAATGAAAAACTGTTTTTT. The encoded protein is CASSWAAANEKLFF. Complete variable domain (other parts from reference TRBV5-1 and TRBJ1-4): KAGVTQTPRYLIKTRGQQVTLSCSPISGHRSVSWYQQTPGQGLQFLFEYFSETQRNKGNFPGRFSGRQFSNSRSEMNVSTLELGDSALYLCASSWAAANEKLFFGSGTQLSVL.

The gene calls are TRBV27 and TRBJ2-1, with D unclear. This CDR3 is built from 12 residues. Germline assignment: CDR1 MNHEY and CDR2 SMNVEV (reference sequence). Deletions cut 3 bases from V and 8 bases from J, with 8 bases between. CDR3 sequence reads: CASSFGVYEQFF. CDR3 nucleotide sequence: TGTGCCAGCAGTTTCGGAGTTTATGAGCAGTTCTTC.

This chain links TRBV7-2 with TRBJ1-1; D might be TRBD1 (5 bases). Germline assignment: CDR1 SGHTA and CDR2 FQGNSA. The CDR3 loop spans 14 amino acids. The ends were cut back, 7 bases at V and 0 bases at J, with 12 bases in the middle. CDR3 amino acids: CASNRYSMNTEAFF. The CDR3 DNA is TGTGCCAGCAACAGGTATTCCATGAACACTGAAGCTTTCTTT.

CDR3 bases: TGTGCCTGGAGTGAGTACGGACAGGGGGATGAAGCTTTCTTT. The encoded protein is CAWSEYGQGDEAFF. This chain joins TRBV30 and TRBJ1-1; TRBD1 agrees at 10 bases. The CDR3 runs 14 residues. With 1 base clipped from V and 7 bases from J, the junction kept 6 bases outside the gene matches. Germline loops: CDR1 GTSNPN, CDR2 SVGIG (reference sequence).

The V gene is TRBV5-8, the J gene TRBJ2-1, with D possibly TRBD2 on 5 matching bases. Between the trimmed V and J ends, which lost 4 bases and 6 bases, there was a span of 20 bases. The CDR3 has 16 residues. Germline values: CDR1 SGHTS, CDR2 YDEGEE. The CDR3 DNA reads TGTGCCAGCAGCCCTAAGACCGGGAATGCCTTCAATGAGCAGTTCTTC. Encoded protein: CASSPKTGNAFNEQFF.

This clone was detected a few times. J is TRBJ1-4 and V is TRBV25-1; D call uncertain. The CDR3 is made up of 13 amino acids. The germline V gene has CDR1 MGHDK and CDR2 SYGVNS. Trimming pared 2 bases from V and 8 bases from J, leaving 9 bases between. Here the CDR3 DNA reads TGTGCCAGCAGTGAACGCGCACGAGAAAAACTGTTTTTT. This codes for CASSERAREKLFF.

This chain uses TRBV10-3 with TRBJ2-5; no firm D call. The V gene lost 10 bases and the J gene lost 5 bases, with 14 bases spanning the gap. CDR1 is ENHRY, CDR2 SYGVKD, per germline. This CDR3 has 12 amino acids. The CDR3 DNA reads TGTGCCACCGCCTCACTTAAGGAGACCCAGTACTTC. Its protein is CATASLKETQYF.

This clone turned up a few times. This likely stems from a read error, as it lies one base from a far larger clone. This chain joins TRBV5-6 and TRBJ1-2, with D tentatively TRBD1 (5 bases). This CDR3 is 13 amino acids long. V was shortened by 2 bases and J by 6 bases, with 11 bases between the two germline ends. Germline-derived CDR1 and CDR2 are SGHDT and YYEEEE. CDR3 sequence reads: CASSLDRRDGYTF. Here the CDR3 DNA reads TGTGCCAGCAGCTTAGACAGAAGGGATGGCTACACCTTC.